A selection of T cell receptor beta chains follows, all from one sample in a study of blood T cell repertoires in COVID-19. Only in-frame clones appear in the TCRdb table, and some are missing; sequencing was by immunoSEQ multiplex PCR. Among about 160,000 clones listed, roughly 84% were seen once. Source material: PBMCs or T cells enriched from blood (not recorded which). The receptors stem from a woman aged 50 to 65 who had recovered from COVID-19. CDR3s include the opening cysteine and the closing phenylalanine or tryptophan. Each record gives: clone size, D gene, V gene, J gene, CDR3 DNA, CDR3 protein. D genes are given only for firm matches. Size values are once, few and many counts, or a class for expanded clones, and some rows have none.

clone size: -
D gene: TRBD1
V gene: TRBV7-6
J gene: TRBJ2-2
CDR3 DNA: TGTGCCAGCAGCGTCGATACCGGGACAGGGGGCCTGTTTTTT
CDR3 protein: CASSVDTGTGGLFF

clone size: -
D gene: TRBD2
V gene: TRBV2
J gene: TRBJ2-3
CDR3 DNA: TGTGCCAGCAGTGGAGGGAGGACTAGCGGGTCTACAGATACGCAGTATTTT
CDR3 protein: CASSGGRTSGSTDTQYF

clone size: -
D gene: TRBD2
V gene: TRBV5-1
J gene: TRBJ2-2
CDR3 DNA: TGCGCCAGCAGCATTAGCGGGGGGGCCCACGGGGAGCTGTTTTTT
CDR3 protein: CASSISGGAHGELFF

clone size: -
D gene: -
V gene: TRBV7-6
J gene: TRBJ1-4
CDR3 DNA: TGTGCCAGCAGCACGGGGTCGTTTAATGAAAAACTGTTTTTT
CDR3 protein: CASSTGSFNEKLFF

clone size: -
D gene: -
V gene: TRBV7-3
J gene: TRBJ2-2
CDR3 DNA: TGTGCCAGCAGCGCGGGCGGGGAGCTGTTTTTT
CDR3 protein: CASSAGGELFF

clone size: -
D gene: -
V gene: TRBV7-6
J gene: TRBJ1-2
CDR3 DNA: TGTGCCAGCAGCTGGGGGGACTATGGCTACACCTTC
CDR3 protein: CASSWGDYGYTF

clone size: -
D gene: -
V gene: TRBV19
J gene: TRBJ1-2
CDR3 DNA: TGTGCCAGTACGCGCCAGGATATTTCTGTTAACTATGGCTACACCTTC
CDR3 protein: CASTRQDISVNYGYTF

clone size: -
D gene: -
V gene: TRBV21-1
J gene: TRBJ1-1
CDR3 DNA: TGTGCCAGCACCTGGCGGGGAGCGGGAATGAACACTGAAGCTTTCTTT
CDR3 protein: CASTWRGAGMNTEAFF

clone size: -
D gene: -
V gene: TRBV29-1
J gene: TRBJ2-1
CDR3 DNA: TGCAGCGGCCAGGACTTGATGGGTGGGCAGTTCTTC
CDR3 protein: CSGQDLMGGQFF

clone size: -
D gene: -
V gene: TRBV11-3
J gene: TRBJ1-1
CDR3 DNA: TGTGCCAGCAGCTTAACAGGTCCGAACACTGAAGCTTTCTTT
CDR3 protein: CASSLTGPNTEAFF

clone size: -
D gene: -
V gene: TRBV6-2/TRBV6-3
J gene: TRBJ2-3
CDR3 DNA: TGTGCCAGCAGCTATAGGGGGGGGATCAGGGCAGATACGCAGTATTTT
CDR3 protein: CASSYRGGIRADTQYF

clone size: -
D gene: TRBD2
V gene: TRBV7-9
J gene: TRBJ2-7
CDR3 DNA: TGTGCCAGCAGGAGCGGGGGGACCTCCTACGAGCAGTACTTC
CDR3 protein: CASRSGGTSYEQYF

clone size: -
D gene: -
V gene: TRBV5-1
J gene: TRBJ2-5
CDR3 DNA: TGCGCCAGCAGCTTGGAGTGGGCGACAGTTGGCTCCCAGTACTTC
CDR3 protein: CASSLEWATVGSQYF

clone size: once
D gene: -
V gene: TRBV12-1
J gene: TRBJ2-1
CDR3 DNA: TGTGCCAGCAGTTGTCGTCTATTCGGTAGTGAGCAGTTCTTC
CDR3 protein: CASSCRLFGSEQFF

clone size: -
D gene: -
V gene: TRBV28
J gene: TRBJ2-1
CDR3 DNA: TGTGCCAGCAGTTCTCCTCTGGGGCAAGGAGCAACCTACAATGAGCAGTTCTTC
CDR3 protein: CASSSPLGQGATYNEQFF

clone size: -
D gene: -
V gene: TRBV7-2
J gene: TRBJ1-6
CDR3 DNA: TGTGCCAGCAGCTTAATAAGGGGGAATTCACCCCTCCACTTT
CDR3 protein: CASSLIRGNSPLHF

clone size: -
D gene: -
V gene: TRBV7-2
J gene: TRBJ1-3
CDR3 DNA: TGTGCCAGCAGCCTAACAGGGACCTCTGGAAACACCATATATTTT
CDR3 protein: CASSLTGTSGNTIYF

clone size: -
D gene: -
V gene: TRBV5-4
J gene: TRBJ2-7
CDR3 DNA: TGTGCCAGCAGCAAGACAGGACCCTCCTACGAGCAGTACTTC
CDR3 protein: CASSKTGPSYEQYF

clone size: -
D gene: -
V gene: TRBV2
J gene: TRBJ1-1
CDR3 DNA: TGTGCCAGCAGCCCACAGGGTAAAGGCACTGAAGCTTTCTTT
CDR3 protein: CASSPQGKGTEAFF

clone size: -
D gene: TRBD1
V gene: TRBV6-2/TRBV6-3
J gene: TRBJ2-7
CDR3 DNA: TGTGCCAGCATCCCACCCGGACAGGGTGCCCACGAGCAGTACTTC
CDR3 protein: CASIPPGQGAHEQYF

clone size: -
D gene: TRBD1
V gene: TRBV7-2
J gene: TRBJ1-2
CDR3 DNA: TGTGCCAGCAGCCCGGGACAGGGGAACTATGGCTACACCTTC
CDR3 protein: CASSPGQGNYGYTF

clone size: -
D gene: TRBD1
V gene: TRBV6-1
J gene: TRBJ2-7
CDR3 DNA: TGTGCCAGCAGTGAACCCGGACAGGTGTTGGGCGAGCAGTACTTC
CDR3 protein: CASSEPGQVLGEQYF

clone size: -
D gene: -
V gene: TRBV5-1
J gene: TRBJ2-3
CDR3 DNA: TGCGCCAGCAGCTTATTCAGGGGCGAGGCAGATACGCAGTATTTT
CDR3 protein: CASSLFRGEADTQYF

clone size: -
D gene: TRBD1
V gene: TRBV10-2
J gene: TRBJ1-1
CDR3 DNA: TGCGCCACCGGACAGGGGGGGAACACTGAAGCTTTCTTT
CDR3 protein: CATGQGGNTEAFF

clone size: -
D gene: -
V gene: TRBV5-1
J gene: TRBJ2-1
CDR3 DNA: TGCGCCAGCAGCTTGGACTTGGAGCAGTTCTTC
CDR3 protein: CASSLDLEQFF

clone size: -
D gene: -
V gene: TRBV28
J gene: TRBJ1-1
CDR3 DNA: TGTGCCAGCACTGGGCGCACTGAAGCTTTCTTT
CDR3 protein: CASTGRTEAFF

clone size: -
D gene: -
V gene: TRBV27
J gene: TRBJ1-5
CDR3 DNA: TGTGCCAGCAGTTCCGATAGCCTACGCAATCAGCCCCAGCATTTT
CDR3 protein: CASSSDSLRNQPQHF

clone size: -
D gene: TRBD2
V gene: TRBV19
J gene: TRBJ2-7
CDR3 DNA: TGTGCCAGTAGTAACGAGGGGAGGGTCTACGAGCAGTACTTC
CDR3 protein: CASSNEGRVYEQYF

clone size: -
D gene: -
V gene: TRBV29-1
J gene: TRBJ1-2
CDR3 DNA: TGCAGCGTTGCCCGTAGGGGCGCGAACTATGGCTACACCTTC
CDR3 protein: CSVARRGANYGYTF

clone size: -
D gene: TRBD1
V gene: TRBV9
J gene: TRBJ2-3
CDR3 DNA: TGTGCCAGCAGCGGCGACAGGGTAACAGATACGCAGTATTTT
CDR3 protein: CASSGDRVTDTQYF

clone size: -
D gene: TRBD2
V gene: TRBV6-2/TRBV6-3
J gene: TRBJ2-5
CDR3 DNA: TGTGCCAGCAGTTCACGTCCGGGACTAGCGGGGGGGCCGAAGGAGACCCAGTACTTC
CDR3 protein: CASSSRPGLAGGPKETQYF

clone size: -
D gene: TRBD1
V gene: TRBV11-3
J gene: TRBJ2-2
CDR3 DNA: TGTGCCAGCAGCTCGGGACAGCTAGACACCGGGGAGCTGTTTTTT
CDR3 protein: CASSSGQLDTGELFF

clone size: -
D gene: TRBD2
V gene: TRBV3-1/TRBV3-2
J gene: TRBJ2-3
CDR3 DNA: TGTGCCGTAGGCAGCGGGGGGTGGAACACAGATACGCAGTATTTT
CDR3 protein: CAVGSGGWNTDTQYF

clone size: few
D gene: -
V gene: TRBV19
J gene: TRBJ1-2
CDR3 DNA: TGTGCCAGCAACCTGGGGGCAGGGGTGAGTGGCTACACCTTC
CDR3 protein: CASNLGAGVSGYTF

clone size: -
D gene: -
V gene: TRBV9
J gene: TRBJ1-6
CDR3 DNA: TGTGCCAGCAGCCCCGGACATGGCTATTCACCCCTCCACTTT
CDR3 protein: CASSPGHGYSPLHF

clone size: -
D gene: -
V gene: TRBV5-1
J gene: TRBJ2-1
CDR3 DNA: TGCGCCAGCAGCCCCCTTGGGACTGGCTCCTACAATGAGCAGTTCTTC
CDR3 protein: CASSPLGTGSYNEQFF

clone size: -
D gene: -
V gene: TRBV6-2/TRBV6-3
J gene: TRBJ2-1
CDR3 DNA: TGTGCCAGCAGTTACTTTTTGGAGTACAATGAGCAGTTCTTC
CDR3 protein: CASSYFLEYNEQFF

clone size: -
D gene: TRBD1
V gene: TRBV7-9
J gene: TRBJ1-4
CDR3 DNA: TGTGCCAGCAGCCCACTCGGACAGGGACTACCGAGAGAACTGTTTTTT
CDR3 protein: CASSPLGQGLPRELFF

clone size: -
D gene: TRBD1
V gene: TRBV5-1
J gene: TRBJ2-2
CDR3 DNA: TGCGCCAGCAGCATCCGGGACAGGGCGAACGGGGAGCTGTTTTTT
CDR3 protein: CASSIRDRANGELFF

clone size: -
D gene: -
V gene: TRBV6-5
J gene: TRBJ1-6
CDR3 DNA: TGTGCCAGCAGTTTACCCCAGGGTTCACCCCTCCACTTT
CDR3 protein: CASSLPQGSPLHF

clone size: -
D gene: TRBD2
V gene: TRBV18
J gene: TRBJ2-1
CDR3 DNA: TGTGCCAGCTCACCACGAGGACTAGCGGGAGGGTATGAGCAGTTCTTC
CDR3 protein: CASSPRGLAGGYEQFF

clone size: once
D gene: -
V gene: TRBV5-4
J gene: TRBJ2-7
CDR3 DNA: TGTGCCAGCAGCTCGGACTTTCTTCCCTACGAGCAGTACTTC
CDR3 protein: CASSSDFLPYEQYF

clone size: -
D gene: TRBD2
V gene: TRBV24-1
J gene: TRBJ2-1
CDR3 DNA: TGTGCCACCAGTGATTTCACCGGGACTAGCGATTACAATGAGCAGTTCTTC
CDR3 protein: CATSDFTGTSDYNEQFF

clone size: few
D gene: -
V gene: TRBV6-2/TRBV6-3
J gene: TRBJ1-5
CDR3 DNA: TGTGCCAGCAGCCCCGGACAGCTGATTAATCAGCCCCAGCATTTT
CDR3 protein: CASSPGQLINQPQHF

clone size: -
D gene: -
V gene: TRBV5-1
J gene: TRBJ1-4
CDR3 DNA: TGCGCCAGCAGCGACCAGACAGGAACTAATGAAAAACTGTTTTTT
CDR3 protein: CASSDQTGTNEKLFF

clone size: -
D gene: -
V gene: TRBV5-1
J gene: TRBJ2-1
CDR3 DNA: TGCGCCAGCAGCTTGGACTCTCTCTCCTACAATGAGCAGTTCTTC
CDR3 protein: CASSLDSLSYNEQFF

clone size: -
D gene: TRBD1
V gene: TRBV6-1
J gene: TRBJ1-6
CDR3 DNA: TGTGCCAGCAGTGCGCCGACAGGGATTAGTAATTCACCCCTCCACTTT
CDR3 protein: CASSAPTGISNSPLHF

clone size: -
D gene: TRBD1
V gene: TRBV13
J gene: TRBJ2-3
CDR3 DNA: TGTGCCAGCAGCTTTCTTGACAGGGGCGGGTCAGATACGCAGTATTTT
CDR3 protein: CASSFLDRGGSDTQYF